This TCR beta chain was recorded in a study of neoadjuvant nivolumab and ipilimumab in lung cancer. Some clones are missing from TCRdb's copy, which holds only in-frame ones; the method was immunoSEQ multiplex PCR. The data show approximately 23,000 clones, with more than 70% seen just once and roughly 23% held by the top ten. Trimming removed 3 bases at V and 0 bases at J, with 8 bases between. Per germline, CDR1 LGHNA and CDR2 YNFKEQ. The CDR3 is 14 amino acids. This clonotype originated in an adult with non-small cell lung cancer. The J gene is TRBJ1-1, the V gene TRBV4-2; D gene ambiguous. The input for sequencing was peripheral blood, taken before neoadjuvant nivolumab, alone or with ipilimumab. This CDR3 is CASSHSEMNTEAFF. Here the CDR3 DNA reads TGTGCCAGCAGCCATTCAGAAATGAACACTGAAGCTTTCTTT.